This T cell receptor (beta chain) is drawn from a study of blood T cell repertoires in COVID-19 (dated by TCRdb to 2018 to 2021). Concerning the study at large: Collaborator samples came from the United States, Italy and Spain and covered acute and convalescent phases of COVID-19. The repertoires were released in a freely available public database intended as a resource for research on the immune response to SARS-CoV-2. Samples were obtained from the ongoing ImmuneRACE study (first 160 participants) and from over 1,000 subjects provided by 6 global collaborators. The prospective study material was composed of cDNA or gDNA derived from T cells, B-cell-depleted T cells, or PBMCs. Deeply sampled blood TCRbeta repertoires from subjects exposed to, actively infected with, or recovered from COVID-19 were included in the dataset. Sample metadata almost always included a de-identified subject ID, COVID-19 status, age in years and sex. Where available, HLA class I and class II types were obtained from metadata supplied by the sample provider rather than from assay-based typing.

At one collaborating source in Seattle, patients were enrolled during active infection and were followed longitudinally through the course of disease. Each collaborating institution followed its own protocols to collect whole blood in K2EDTA tubes. For TCRbeta analysis, collaborators shipped samples as frozen whole blood, isolated PBMCs, or DNA extracted from either of those sample types. Only one count was recorded for this clone. Its specific antigen is unknown. One base away there is no much larger clone; base qualities are not given. Study-wide findings and limitations: Clinical and demographic metadata were provided uncurated, with the amount varying by source and participant.

Unmatched junction bases come to 8, with V trimmed by 5 bases and J by 8 bases. The germline V gene specifies SGHNT as CDR1 and YENEEA as CDR2. The CDR3, from cysteine to phenylalanine, totals 14 residues. The kept DNA is CDR3 alone, 42 bases in frame from the first base. The immunoSEQ Assay, a bias-controlled multiplex PCR, was used to amplify TCRbeta CDR3 regions from genomic DNA. The study's own analysis went as follows. Nucleated cell counts per sample were estimated from amplification of reference gene primers within the assay. Sequence reads were collapsed and filtered to measure the absolute abundance of every unique TCRbeta CDR3 rearrangement. Productive Simpson clonality was computed per sample as the square root of Simpson's diversity index over productive rearrangements. Entries here come from immuneACCESS through TCRdb and include only in-frame sequences with V and J called. Some clones fail to appear in such tables; in the studies checked, an unresolved V gene covers under half of the shortfall, and the cause of the remainder is unknown. V and J calls and clone size follow that table, whereas D and trimming were derived from the DNA. This sample gives about 180,000 clones in total; 83% of them show up just once. The ten largest clonotypes hold under 10% of the sample.

This receptor was taken from a woman in her sixties or seventies with COVID-19, enrolled during active disease. What was sequenced was peripheral blood. The V and J segments used are TRBV11-3 and TRBJ2-2, with TRBD1 matching 7 junction bases. The CDR3: CASSGPTGSGELFF. The DNA sequence reads TGTGCCAGCAGCGGCCCGACAGGGAGTGGGGAGCTGTTTTTT.